This TCR beta chain was sequenced in a study of blood T cell repertoires in COVID-19. About the study: Acute and convalescent COVID-19 specimens originated in the United States, Italy and Spain. T cells, B-cell-depleted T cells, or PBMCs supplied cDNA or gDNA.

Using immunoSEQ multiplex PCR, the repertoire was profiled, and TCRdb retains in-frame clones only, with some absent. This sample has hundreds of thousands of clones, with more than 70% found just once. This clone appeared a few times. During active infection, Seattle patients enrolled and were then monitored through disease. V lost 0 bases, J lost 11 bases, and 8 bases lay in between. The germline CDR1 and CDR2 sequences are MNHEY and SVGEGT. CDR3 length: 12 residues. The sample comprised peripheral blood. The receptor was isolated from a woman younger than 45 with COVID-19, enrolled during active disease. V and J are TRBV6-2 or TRBV6-3 and TRBJ1-5; the D gene is possibly TRBD1 (5 bases). The DNA for the CDR3 is TGTGCCAGCAGTTACTCATCAGGGACCCAGCATTTT. This gives the protein CASSYSSGTQHF.